These 16 T cell receptor beta chains share one sample of origin, sequenced in a study of cytomegalovirus exposure and HLA in healthy donors. The PCR ran on 60 Vbeta and 13 Jbeta primers. TCRdb's copy holds only in-frame clones and misses some; the assay was immunoSEQ multiplex PCR. The data contain 150,000 to 200,000 clones, more than 60% of them singletons. The sample taken for sequencing was PBMCs. These receptors were taken from a woman in her 30s in good health and CMV-seronegative.

In the case of this clone: This sample includes further DNA sequences coding for the same CDR3. J is TRBJ2-5 and V is TRBV28; D gene unclear. Germline loops: CDR1 MDHEN, CDR2 SYDVKM. The CDR3 totals 17 residues. V lost 4 bases to trimming and J lost 4 bases, with 22 bases between them. CDR3 nucleotide sequence: TGTGCCAGCAGTTCCCCCCAGTGGCCCCTTCTTCCAGAGACCCAGTACTTC. Amino acid sequence: CASSSPQWPLLPETQYF.

This clone was found a few times. The gene calls are TRBV7-2 and TRBJ2-5; 10 nucleotides line up with TRBD2. Germline-derived CDR1 and CDR2 are SGHTA and FQGNSA. J was trimmed by 3 bases and V by 1 base; bases with no gene match: 2. The CDR3 sequence is 15 residues long. The DNA for the CDR3 is TGTGCCAGCAGCTTAGGGGGGACTAGCGAAGAGACCCAGTACTTC. It is translated as CASSLGGTSEETQYF.

This clone was counted only a few times. The chain employs TRBV6-6 and TRBJ1-5; D perhaps matches TRBD1 (5 bases). V lost 4 bases, J lost 5 bases, and 15 bases lay in between. From germline, CDR1 is MNHNY and CDR2 SVGAGI (reference sequence). CDR3 size: 15 residues. The CDR3 region is CASSFMGGRDQPQHF. The CDR3 DNA reads as TGTGCCAGCAGTTTCATGGGGGGTCGGGATCAGCCCCAGCATTTT.

This clone appeared a few times. The chain carries TRBV5-6 and TRBJ2-3, with D perhaps matching TRBD2 (5 bases). The ends were cut back, 1 base at V and 1 base at J, with 13 bases in the middle. CDR1 and CDR2 from the germline V gene are SGHDT and YYEEEE. The CDR3 is 16 residues long. The CDR3 is CASSLRSSRGTDTQYF. The CDR3 nucleotides are TGTGCCAGCAGCTTGAGGTCTAGCCGGGGCACAGATACGCAGTATTTT.

The CDR3 loop is CASRRGGPSTEAFF. The CDR3 DNA is TGTGCCAGCAGGAGGGGGGGCCCCAGCACTGAAGCTTTCTTT. This sequence joins TRBV27 and TRBJ1-1, with D possibly matching TRBD1 (6 bases). Deletions cut 6 bases from V and 4 bases from J, with 15 bases between. The CDR3 is made up of 14 amino acids. The V gene's germline CDR1 is MNHEY and CDR2 SMNVEV (reference sequence).

The chain uses TRBV28 and TRBJ1-2; D ambiguous. CDR1 and CDR2 (germline): MDHEN, SYDVKM. V dropped 5 bases and J dropped 4 bases, with 11 bases sitting between them. The CDR3 is 13 amino acids. DNA for the CDR3: TGTGCCAGCAGTCTCCTAGCTGTCTATGGCTACACCTTC. Translated, it gives CASSLLAVYGYTF.

The chain has TRBV5-1 and TRBJ2-3; D is perhaps TRBD1 (5 bases). The V and J ends lost 4 bases and 5 bases respectively, with 14 bases between them. This CDR3 has 14 residues. Germline assignment: CDR1 SGHRS and CDR2 YFSETQ. The CDR3: CASSPSRVGDTQYF. CDR3 DNA: TGCGCCAGCAGCCCCTCCAGGGTGGGAGATACGCAGTATTTT.

In nucleotides, the CDR3 is TGTGCCAGCAGCGTAGTAGCGGGGGGTGGAGAGACCCAGTACTTC. It yields the protein CASSVVAGGGETQYF. The chain links TRBV9 to TRBJ2-5, with 10 bases identical to TRBD2. The junction had 3 bases not matched to a gene; V was cut back by 0 bases and J by 4 bases. The germline V gene encodes CDR1 SGDLS and CDR2 YYNGEE. The CDR3 length is 15 residues.

The rearrangement links TRBV30 to TRBJ2-1; TRBD2 aligns across 9 bases. The CDR3 loop spans 13 amino acids. Germline V CDR1 and CDR2: GTSNPN, SVGIG (reference sequence). J gave up 5 bases and V 7 bases, and 6 bases lay outside the gene matches. The CDR3 DNA is TGTGCCTTCAGCGGGGGGCGAGACAATGAGCAGTTCTTC. Translation gives CAFSGGRDNEQFF.

The chain uses TRBV19 and TRBJ1-5; TRBD1 is a possible D gene (5 bases). V lost 8 bases to trimming and J lost 1 base, with 18 bases between them. Germline-derived CDR1 and CDR2 are LNHDA and SQIVND (reference sequence). The CDR3 has 16 amino acids. CDR3: CASAIRTQGSNQPQHF. The CDR3 DNA reads as TGTGCCAGTGCCATAAGAACTCAGGGAAGCAATCAGCCCCAGCATTTT.

This chain joins TRBV27 and TRBJ2-7; 8 bases map to TRBD2. The germline V gene encodes CDR1 MNHEY and CDR2 SMNVEV (reference sequence). The CDR3 is 13 residues long. The V segment lost 8 bases and the J segment 4 bases; nucleotides outside the gene matches: 7. CDR3 DNA sequence: TGTGCCAGCGCTGGGCTAGCGGGTTACGAGCAGTACTTC. Translation gives CASAGLAGYEQYF.

The chain uses TRBV2 and TRBJ2-3; TRBD2 aligns across 12 bases. J gave up 6 bases and V 6 bases, and 7 bases lay outside the gene matches. The germline V gene has CDR1 SNHLY and CDR2 FYNNEI. The CDR3 runs to 15 residues. The CDR3 sequence is CASRLAGGPGDTQYF. Written as DNA, the CDR3 is TGTGCCAGCAGGCTAGCGGGGGGGCCGGGGGATACGCAGTATTTT.

The V and J genes are TRBV18 and TRBJ1-1; no definite D call. The CDR3 loop spans 13 amino acids. Germline-derived CDR1 and CDR2 are KGHSH and LQKENI. The V and J ends lost 0 bases and 7 bases respectively, with 9 bases between them. Written as DNA, the CDR3 is TGTGCCAGCTCACCACCTTCGGAGCTTGAAGCTTTCTTT. Translating it yields CASSPPSELEAFF. Full variable domain (outside the CDR3, taken from reference TRBV18 and TRBJ1-1): NAGVMQNPRHLVRRRGQEARLRCSPMKGHSHVYWYRQLPEEGLKFMVYLQKENIIDESGMPKERFSAEFPKEGPSILRIQQVVRGDSAAYFCASSPPSELEAFFGQGTRLTVV.

This rearrangement joins TRBV18 to TRBJ1-1; the match to TRBD1 covers 7 bases. The V and J ends lost 2 bases and 3 bases, in that order; junction bases with no gene match: 6. The CDR3 has 15 amino acids. The germline V gene encodes CDR1 KGHSH and CDR2 LQKENI. DNA for the CDR3: TGTGCCAGCTCACCAATGACAGGGCCAGACACTGAAGCTTTCTTT. This encodes CASSPMTGPDTEAFF.

The gene calls are TRBV6-6 and TRBJ1-5, with 7 bases fitting TRBD1. The germline V gene encodes CDR1 MNHNY and CDR2 SVGAGI (reference sequence). V gave up 0 bases and J gave up 1 base; unmatched junction bases: 0. This CDR3 spans 15 amino acids. The CDR3 region has the DNA TGTGCCAGCAGTTACTCGGACAGGAGCAATCAGCCCCAGCATTTT. It encodes CASSYSDRSNQPQHF.

The rearrangement uses TRBV7-2 and TRBJ2-3, with D possibly TRBD2 on 7 matching bases. CDR3 length: 15 residues. Trimming left V 5 bases short and J 1 base short, with 13 bases between. Germline V gives CDR1 SGHTA, CDR2 FQGNSA. The CDR3 spells CASSLGGLGTDTQYF. The CDR3 DNA is TGTGCCAGCAGCCTCGGGGGGCTTGGCACAGATACGCAGTATTTT.